This is a list of T cell receptor beta chains from one sample in a study of cytomegalovirus exposure and HLA in healthy donors. The protocol was immunoSEQ multiplex PCR, while the TCRdb copy is restricted to in-frame clones and leaves out a portion. Of 90,000 to 140,000 clones listed, 10% to 15% are singletons. The sequenced sample consisted of PBMCs. The source of these receptors is a middle-aged man in good health and CMV-seropositive. The CDR3 runs from the conserved cysteine through the conserved F or W. D genes are given only for firm matches. Expanded clones get a size class; other rows say once, few or many, or leave the size out.

>few|TRBV5-5|TRBJ2-7|.
TGTGCCAGCAGCCCCGACAGGCGTTACTCCTACGAGCAGTACTTC
CASSPDRRYSYEQYF
>few|TRBV27|TRBJ2-5|TRBD2
TGTGCCAGCAGTCCCCGACTAGCGGTCCCAAATGAAGAGACCCAGTACTTC
CASSPRLAVPNEETQYF
>.|TRBV9|TRBJ1-1|TRBD1
TGTGCCAGCAGCGTAGGGGGGCAGGGGGAGGACACTGAAGCTTTCTTT
CASSVGGQGEDTEAFF
>.|TRBV4-1|TRBJ2-3|.
TGCGCCAGCAGCCCCTTAGCTACCCCCGTAGATACGCAGTATTTT
CASSPLATPVDTQYF
>few|TRBV10-3|TRBJ1-3|.
TGTGCCACTCGGGCGCCGGGGGCTGGAAACACCATATATTTT
CATRAPGAGNTIYF
>.|TRBV27|TRBJ2-1|TRBD2
TGTGCCAGCAGTATACCCCCGGGTAGCGGGGCCTACAATGAGCAGTTCTTC
CASSIPPGSGAYNEQFF
>.|TRBV6-5|TRBJ2-7|TRBD1
TGTGCCAGCAGTTACTCGAGACAGGGGCCCGCCTACGAGCAGTACTTC
CASSYSRQGPAYEQYF
>.|TRBV21-1|TRBJ2-2|.
TGTGCCAGCAGCAAAGATGAGGACAGTGAACGCACCGGGGAGCTGTTTTTT
CASSKDEDSERTGELFF
>.|TRBV12-5|TRBJ1-5|.
TGTGCTAGTGCCATAGAAAGCAATCAGCCCCAGCATTTT
CASAIESNQPQHF
>.|TRBV28|TRBJ1-2|TRBD1
TGTGCCAGCAGTCGCGCACCAGGGGGAGCAGGCTATGGCTACACCTTC
CASSRAPGGAGYGYTF
>.|TRBV2|TRBJ1-6|.
TGTGCCAGCAATGACCGGCGGGGGGGAAATTCACCCCTCCACTTT
CASNDRRGGNSPLHF
>few|TRBV10-3|TRBJ1-6|.
TGTGCCATCAGCCGGACAGCGGATAATTCACCCCTCCACTTT
CAISRTADNSPLHF
>.|TRBV5-1|TRBJ2-3|TRBD2
TGCGCCAGCGCCGGGGTCGGGAGGGCCACAGATACGCAGTATTTT
CASAGVGRATDTQYF
>few|TRBV28|TRBJ2-7|TRBD2
TGTGCCAGCAGTTGGGGGGGTCAGCCCTACGAGCAGTACTTC
CASSWGGQPYEQYF
>.|TRBV4-1|TRBJ2-7|.
TGCGCCAGCAGCCAAGATTACAGCAAGGTGTCCGAGCAGTACTTC
CASSQDYSKVSEQYF
>few|TRBV5-4|TRBJ2-5|.
TGTGCCAGCAGCTTGAAAACGGGTCAAGAGACCCAGTACTTC
CASSLKTGQETQYF
>few|TRBV29-1|TRBJ2-3|TRBD2
TGCAGCGTTGGGTGGGGGAGGGCCACAGATACGCAGTATTTT
CSVGWGRATDTQYF
>few|TRBV11-2|TRBJ1-3|.
TGTGCCAGCAGCTTAACAGGGTCTACTGGAAACACCATATATTTT
CASSLTGSTGNTIYF
>few|TRBV4-1|TRBJ2-7|.
TGCGCCAGCAGCCAAGATTGGCAGAACTCCTACGAGCAGTACTTC
CASSQDWQNSYEQYF
>few|TRBV2|TRBJ1-2|.
TGTGCCAGCAATTGGGCCGGCTATGGCTACACCTTC
CASNWAGYGYTF
>few|TRBV28|TRBJ2-5|.
TGTGCCAGCAGTTTCTGGTCGGCAGGCGAGACCCAGTACTTC
CASSFWSAGETQYF
>.|TRBV6-5|TRBJ2-7|TRBD1
TGTGCCAGCAGTGTTTACAGGGGTTCCTACGAGCAGTACTTC
CASSVYRGSYEQYF
>few|TRBV19|TRBJ1-1|.
TGTGCCAGTAGTATAGATCGGCAGGGAACTAACACTGAAGCTTTCTTT
CASSIDRQGTNTEAFF
>.|TRBV5-1|TRBJ2-7|.
TGCGCCAGCAGCCCGGAGGTTCGGTCCTACGAGCAGTACTTC
CASSPEVRSYEQYF
>.|TRBV19|TRBJ2-7|TRBD1
TGTGCCAGTAGTGCCCGACAGGGACCCTACGAGCAGTACTTC
CASSARQGPYEQYF
>few|TRBV28|TRBJ1-1|.
TGTGCCAGCACTCTGGGGACTCGGGCAGCTGAAGCTTTCTTT
CASTLGTRAAEAFF
>few|TRBV5-4|TRBJ1-2|TRBD1
TGTGCCAGCAGCCTCCGGACAGGTTATTATGGCTACACCTTC
CASSLRTGYYGYTF
>.|TRBV6-1|TRBJ2-7|.
TGTGCCAGCAGTGCCCGGGACACGAACTACGAGCAGTACTTC
CASSARDTNYEQYF
>few|TRBV5-5|TRBJ1-3|TRBD1
TGTGCCAGCAGCGACTGGACAGGGACTGGAAACACCATATATTTT
CASSDWTGTGNTIYF
>few|TRBV7-2|TRBJ2-7|.
TGTGCCAGCAGCTTAGTTCGTCCGGCCTACGAGCAGTACTTC
CASSLVRPAYEQYF
>.|TRBV27|TRBJ2-7|TRBD1
TGTGCCAGCGGAACCGCGGGACAGGGCTCTTCGGAGCAGTACTTC
CASGTAGQGSSEQYF
>few|TRBV5-1|TRBJ2-5|TRBD1
TGCGCCAGCAGCGGACCTGACAGGGGGCAAGAGACCCAGTACTTC
CASSGPDRGQETQYF
>once|TRBV7-9|TRBJ1-5|TRBD1
TGTGCCAGCAGCTTAAGTCCAAGACAGGGACACCACCAGCCCCAGCATTTT
CASSLSPRQGHHQPQHF
>.|TRBV2|TRBJ2-7|.
TGTGCCAGCAGCAGGGAAAGGTACGAGCAGTACTTC
CASSRERYEQYF
>.|TRBV7-9|TRBJ2-1|TRBD2
TGTGCCAGCAGCCCTAAAATCCGACTAGCGGGAGTCGGGAATGAGCAGTTCTTC
CASSPKIRLAGVGNEQFF
>.|TRBV5-5|TRBJ2-7|TRBD2
TGTGCCAGCAGCTTCCTAGTAGCGGGAGCCTACGAGCAGTACTTC
CASSFLVAGAYEQYF
>.|TRBV28|TRBJ2-7|TRBD1
TGTGCCATACAGGGGATTCGCCACGAGCAGTACTTC
CAIQGIRHEQYF
>.|TRBV4-3|TRBJ2-7|.
TGCGCCAGCAGCCAAGGATACAGGATTACCTACGAGCAGTACTTC
CASSQGYRITYEQYF
>.|TRBV4-1|TRBJ1-5|TRBD1
TGCGCCAGCAGCAGACAGGGGAGCAATCAGCCCCAGCATTTT
CASSRQGSNQPQHF
>few|TRBV7-2|TRBJ2-6|.
TGTGCCAGCAGCTTAGAAGCGGGCTCTGGGGCCAACGTCCTGACTTTC
CASSLEAGSGANVLTF
>.|TRBV6-6|TRBJ2-7|TRBD2
TGTGCCAGCAGTGCGGGAGGGACCTACGAGCAGTACTTC
CASSAGGTYEQYF
>few|TRBV11-2|TRBJ2-5|TRBD1
TGTGCCAGCAGCCAGGGACAGAGAGGGTCGGAGACCCAGTACTTC
CASSQGQRGSETQYF
>few|TRBV10-3|TRBJ2-2|.
TGTGCCATCAGACAGAATGATGGGGAGCTGTTTTTT
CAIRQNDGELFF
>.|TRBV9|TRBJ2-2|TRBD2
TGTGCCAGCAGCGTCGGGACTAGCGGGAGGAGGAGCGCCGGGGAGCTGTTTTTT
CASSVGTSGRRSAGELFF
>.|TRBV6-1|TRBJ2-2|.
TGTGCCAGCGGGGTGGGGGCACGAACCGGGGAGCTGTTTTTT
CASGVGARTGELFF
>.|TRBV5-8|TRBJ2-3|TRBD1
TGTGCCAGCAGCATAGGCGGGCAGGGGGCAGATACGCAGTATTTT
CASSIGGQGADTQYF
>few|TRBV5-6|TRBJ2-2|.
TGTGCCAGCGGAACGCCCACGGGGGTTGCCGGGGAGCTGTTTTTT
CASGTPTGVAGELFF
>few|TRBV18|TRBJ2-6|.
TGTGCCAGCTCACCGGTAGTCTTGGGGGCCAACGTCCTGACTTTC
CASSPVVLGANVLTF
>few|TRBV27|TRBJ1-2|.
TGTGCCAGCAGTTTATCGAAATGGAGTGGCTACACCTTC
CASSLSKWSGYTF
>few|TRBV7-2|TRBJ2-1|.
TGTGCCAGCAGCTTAGATCCACCGGGAGTGGGTGAGCAGTTCTTC
CASSLDPPGVGEQFF